Each of the 15 T cell receptor beta chains below was sequenced from the same sample in a study of beta chain features in type 1 diabetes. Study-wide points: Significant though moderate, a shortening of TCRB CDR3s appeared in all four CD4+ subsets of Type 1 diabetes patients.

Reverse transcription of all isolated RNA meant that expressed TCRB transcripts were sequenced. Generated by immunoSEQ multiplex PCR, the TCRdb table keeps only in-frame clones and is missing some. Of approximately 250,000 clones listed, about 24% are singletons. Their cognate antigens are unknown. Specimen: naive CD4+ T cells from blood. The receptors stem from a young woman with type 1 diabetes.

The V and J genes are TRBV2 and TRBJ1-2; 8 positions match TRBD1. V dropped 6 bases and J dropped 4; count of bases not matched to a gene: 7. The V gene's germline CDR1 is SNHLY and CDR2 FYNNEI. CDR3 size: 14 residues. The CDR3 protein is CASRRDRPTYGYTF. In DNA, the CDR3 is TGTGCCAGCAGGAGGGACAGGCCAACCTATGGCTACACCTTC.

CDR3 nucleotide sequence: TGTGCCAGCAGAGTGACAGCAGGCACCATATATTTT. The encoded protein is CASRVTAGTIYF. The rearrangement uses TRBV28 and TRBJ1-3; possible D gene TRBD1, 5 bases. Between the trimmed V and J ends, which lost 6 bases and 9 bases, there was a span of 12 bases. This CDR3 spans 12 amino acids. Germline V gene lookup returns CDR1 MDHEN and CDR2 SYDVKM.

This clone turned up a few times. The chain couples TRBV19 to TRBJ1-5, with a tentative D call TRBD1 (6 bases). Germline V CDR1 and CDR2: LNHDA, SQIVND (reference sequence). The CDR3 runs 13 residues. With 2 bases removed from V and 15 bases from J, the gap between germline ends came to 17 bases. CDR3 coding DNA: TGTGCCAGTAGTATAATTGACAGGCACAGCATGCATTTT. It codes for CASSIIDRHSMHF. Together with reference TRBV19 and TRBJ1-5, the CDR3 gives the full variable domain: DGGITQSPKYLFRKEGQNVTLSCEQNLNHDAMYWYRQDPGQGLRLIYYSQIVNDFQKGDIAEGYSVSREKKESFPLTVTSAQKNPTAFYLCASSIIDRHSMHFGDGTRLSIL.

The V and J genes are TRBV9 and TRBJ2-1; 7 positions match TRBD2. The CDR3 is 14 amino acids. Germline-derived CDR1 and CDR2 are SGDLS and YYNGEE. Germline trimming cut 4 bases from V and 5 bases from J; bases unmatched to any gene: 6. The DNA for the CDR3 is TGTGCCAGCAGCCCCCGGACTAGACACAATGAGCAGTTCTTC. This codes for CASSPRTRHNEQFF.

The J gene is TRBJ2-3, the V gene TRBV15, with TRBD2 matching over 9 bases. V shed 3 bases, J shed 3 bases, and the junction held 4 bases outside the gene matches. The germline CDR1 and CDR2 sequences are LNHNV and YYDKDF (reference sequence). This CDR3 is built from 15 residues. CDR3 nucleotides: TGTGCCACCAGCAGGTTTAGCGGGGGTACAGATACGCAGTATTTT. Translating gives CATSRFSGGTDTQYF.

The chain is built from TRBV7-9 and TRBJ1-2; 9 bases are a match to TRBD1. The CDR3 length is 11 residues. The germline V gene has CDR1 SEHNR and CDR2 FQNEAQ (reference sequence). V lost 4 bases to trimming and J lost 12 bases; unmatched junction nucleotides: 3. Here the CDR3 reads CASSSGTGNTF. DNA for the CDR3: TGTGCCAGCAGCTCCGGGACAGGGAACACCTTC.

For the CDR3, the DNA is TGCAGCGGAGGTGCAACTAATGAAAAACTGTTTTTT. It is translated as CSGGATNEKLFF. This chain connects TRBV29-1 to TRBJ1-4, with no clear D. Per the germline V gene, CDR1 is SQVTM and CDR2 is ANQGSEA. This CDR3 contains 12 residues. V lost 7 bases, J lost 0 bases, and 6 bases lay in between.

This chain connects TRBV5-1 to TRBJ2-1; 11 bases are a match to TRBD2. Germline loops: CDR1 SGHRS, CDR2 YFSETQ. The J segment lost 4 bases and the V segment lost 8 bases, leaving 8 bases of the junction unmatched. The length of the CDR3 is 15 residues. CDR3 coding DNA: TGCGCCAGTGATCCGGGACTAGCGGATTACAATGAGCAGTTCTTC. Its translation: CASDPGLADYNEQFF. Full variable domain (missing parts from reference TRBV5-1 and TRBJ2-1): KAGVTQTPRYLIKTRGQQVTLSCSPISGHRSVSWYQQTPGQGLQFLFEYFSETQRNKGNFPGRFSGRQFSNSRSEMNVSTLELGDSALYLCASDPGLADYNEQFFGPGTRLTVL.

V is TRBV2 and J is TRBJ2-2; D uncertain. The CDR3 is 14 residues long. Germline lookup yields CDR1 SNHLY and CDR2 FYNNEI. Trimming pared 8 bases from V and 0 bases from J, leaving 10 bases between. CDR3 sequence: CASGRSSNTGELFF. The CDR3 DNA reads as TGTGCCAGCGGGCGATCATCGAACACCGGGGAGCTGTTTTTT.

This clone has just a few counts. The rearrangement uses TRBV18 and TRBJ2-7, with TRBD1 matching 10 bases. The CDR3 totals 15 residues. In germline, CDR1 is KGHSH, CDR2 LQKENI. J gave up 0 bases and V 4 bases, and 3 bases lay outside the gene matches. Here the CDR3 reads CASSRTGGSSYEQYF. CDR3 coding DNA: TGTGCCAGCTCACGGACAGGGGGGAGCTCCTACGAGCAGTACTTC.

The table lists this clone with a few counts. This chain uses TRBV30 with TRBJ2-1; 9 nucleotides line up with TRBD2. Germline V gene sequence: CDR1 GTSNPN, CDR2 SVGIG (reference sequence). Unmatched junction bases numbered 10, after V lost 0 bases and J lost 4 bases. The CDR3 runs 17 residues. The DNA for the CDR3 is TGTGCCTGGAGTGTCTCTAGCGGGGCACTGACTTACAATGAGCAGTTCTTC. Translating gives CAWSVSSGALTYNEQFF.

This clone was picked up a small number of times. J is TRBJ1-1 and V is TRBV29-1, with 8 bases matching TRBD1. CDR1 is SQVTM and CDR2 is ANQGSEA in the germline V gene. V shed 7 bases and J 6 bases; nucleotides not matched to a gene: 10. The CDR3 runs to 13 residues. The CDR3 DNA reads as TGCAGCGCCCATCGGACAGGGTATGCTGAAGCTTTCTTT. Residues: CSAHRTGYAEAFF.

This chain links TRBV5-1 with TRBJ2-1, with 10 nucleotides matching TRBD2. Per the germline V gene, CDR1 is SGHRS and CDR2 is YFSETQ. This CDR3 contains 15 residues. Trimming took 3 bases from V and 6 from J; bases not matched to a gene: 6. The CDR3 DNA is TGCGCCAGCAGCTACTTAGCGGGAGGCGGCAATGAGCAGTTCTTC. This encodes CASSYLAGGGNEQFF.

The chain joins TRBV7-8 to TRBJ2-5; 8 positions match TRBD1. Germline-derived CDR1 and CDR2 are SGHVS and FQNEAQ. The CDR3 length is 15 residues. V was pared by 5 bases and J by 4 bases, with 9 bases of the junction left unmatched. The CDR3: CASSQRRDRIETQYF. The CDR3 DNA reads TGTGCCAGCAGCCAGCGCAGGGACAGGATAGAGACCCAGTACTTC. Full variable domain (outside the CDR3, taken from reference TRBV7-8 and TRBJ2-5): GAGVSQSPRYKVAKRGQDVALRCDPISGHVSLFWYQQALGQGPEFLTYFQNEAQLDKSGLPSDRFFAERPEGSVSTLKIQRTQQEDSAVYLCASSQRRDRIETQYFGPGTRLLVL.

In this sample, this clone turned up a few times. The genes are TRBV5-6 and TRBJ2-3; a possible D gene is TRBD2 (6 bases). The germline gives CDR1 SGHDT, CDR2 YYEEEE. The CDR3 contains 15 residues. The germline V and J ends were trimmed by 7 bases and 5 bases, with 20 bases remaining between them. The CDR3 loop is CASGDRDSLLDTQYF. CDR3 DNA sequence: TGTGCCAGCGGCGACCGGGACTCCCTCCTAGATACGCAGTATTTT.